The next 23 T cell receptor beta chains were all read from a single sample in a study of T-cell reconstitution after alpha-beta-depleted transplantation in children. Findings and limits, study-wide: T-cell numbers and diversity, one year after transplant, stemmed largely from T cells that were newly produced.

These receptors are not linked to any known antigen. The library targeted TCRbeta and was prepared with unique molecular identifiers. Via MiXCR, TCRdb re-called the PCR reads, giving one row per CDR3 protein. The data contain some 300,000 distinct CDR3 sequences, nearly 8% of them singletons. The input for sequencing was peripheral blood, taken 360 days after TCRalphabeta/CD19-depleted stem cell transplant. Receptors were obtained from a female patient aged 2-10 years who had a stem cell transplant for Fanconi anemia, so the T cells may come from the graft donor.

This clonotype occurred a few times. CDR3 in DNA: TGTGCCAGCTCACCACCAGGGTGGGATGAGCAGTTCTTC. Translation: CASSPPGWDEQFF. The chain uses TRBV18 and TRBJ2-1; no reliable D call. The germline CDR1 and CDR2 sequences are KGHSH and LQKENI. Trimming removed 0 bases at V and 8 bases at J, with 8 bases between. The CDR3 is 13 residues long.

The chain is built from TRBV5-1 and TRBJ1-1; 11 nucleotides agree with TRBD1. V gave up 3 bases and J gave up 3 bases; unmatched junction bases: 4. CDR1 SGHRS and CDR2 YFSETQ come from the germline V gene. This CDR3 comprises 15 residues. CDR3 loop: CASSSRDRGDTEAFF. The CDR3 DNA sequence: TGCGCCAGCAGCTCCCGGGACAGGGGGGACACTGAAGCTTTCTTT.

The chain is built from TRBV19 and TRBJ1-1, with 9 bases that match TRBD1. The V and J ends lost 5 bases and 4 bases, in that order; junction bases with no gene match: 11. CDR1 is LNHDA and CDR2 is SQIVND in the germline V gene (reference sequence). CDR3 size: 16 residues. CDR3 coding DNA: TGTGCCAGTAGTTTTTTAAACAGGGGGCTGGGCACTGAAGCTTTCTTT. As protein: CASSFLNRGLGTEAFF. The full variable domain, rest sourced from reference TRBV19 and TRBJ1-1, is DGGITQSPKYLFRKEGQNVTLSCEQNLNHDAMYWYRQDPGQGLRLIYYSQIVNDFQKGDIAEGYSVSREKKESFPLTVTSAQKNPTAFYLCASSFLNRGLGTEAFFGQGTRLTVV.

This clonotype occurred a few times. The genes are TRBV5-8 and TRBJ1-1; no reliable D call. The CDR3 spans 16 residues. Germline V lookup: CDR1 SGHTS, CDR2 YDEGEE. The germline V and J ends were trimmed by 0 bases and 0 bases, with 12 bases remaining between them. The CDR3 sequence: CASSLADQVMNTEAFF. DNA of the CDR3: TGTGCCAGCAGCTTGGCCGACCAGGTCATGAACACTGAAGCTTTCTTT.

This clonotype was seen ten or more times. The chain uses TRBV7-9 and TRBJ2-5; D is unclear. Germline V gene lookup returns CDR1 SEHNR and CDR2 FQNEAQ (reference sequence). V dropped 1 base and J dropped 2 bases, with 14 bases sitting between them. The CDR3 spans 16 residues. The CDR3: CASSLDWSGSQETQYF. The CDR3 DNA follows: TGTGCCAGCAGCTTAGACTGGTCGGGCTCTCAAGAGACCCAGTACTTC. The variable domain in full, completed from reference TRBV7-9 and TRBJ2-5, reads DTGVSQNPRHKITKRGQNVTFRCDPISEHNRLYWYRQTLGQGPEFLTYFQNEAQLEKSRLLSDRFSAERPKGSFSTLEIQRTEQGDSAMYLCASSLDWSGSQETQYFGPGTRLLVL.

This chain joins TRBV2 and TRBJ1-3, with TRBD1 matching 7 bases. Trimming at V came to 6 bases and at J to 0 bases, leaving 5 bases not matched to a gene. This CDR3 spans 15 amino acids. Looked up from germline, CDR1 is SNHLY and CDR2 is FYNNEI. The CDR3 protein is CASREPGGSGNTIYF. The CDR3 bases are TGTGCCAGCAGGGAGCCAGGGGGCTCTGGAAACACCATATATTTT.

The sample holds many counts of this clonotype. The rearrangement uses TRBV5-1 and TRBJ2-3; D unresolved. V was cut by 2 bases and J by 4 bases, with 8 bases left in between. Germline CDR1 is SGHRS and CDR2 is YFSETQ. CDR3 length equals 13 residues. CDR3 sequence reads: CASSLRSADTQYF. The CDR3 bases are TGCGCCAGCAGCTTAAGATCAGCAGATACGCAGTATTTT.

This clonotype was detected ten times or more. The chain combines TRBV20-1 with TRBJ1-5; D unresolved. CDR1 is DFQATT, CDR2 SNEGSKA, per germline (reference sequence). The V end lost 3 bases, the J end lost 0 bases, and 6 bases lay between the germline ends. The CDR3 contains 13 residues. CDR3 residues: CSASGDSNQPQHF. CDR3 DNA: TGCAGTGCTAGCGGAGATAGCAATCAGCCCCAGCATTTT.

The gene calls are TRBV3-1 and TRBJ2-7; D tentatively fits TRBD1 or TRBD2 (5 bases each). The V end was cut by 3 bases, the J end by 0 bases, with 12 bases between. In germline, CDR1 is LGHDT, CDR2 YNNKEL (reference sequence). The CDR3 consists of 15 residues. CDR3 DNA sequence: TGTGCCAGCAGCCATTCCGGGGCCTACTCCTACGAGCAGTACGTC. Its translation is CASSHSGAYSYEQYV.

A note on this clonotype: A much larger clone differs by one base, so this may be a read error. The V gene is TRBV3-1, the J gene TRBJ2-1, with 13 bases lining up with TRBD2. CDR3 size: 17 residues. From germline, CDR1 is LGHDT and CDR2 YNNKEL (reference sequence). CDR3 residues: CASCQGPLAGGPNEQFF. CDR3 in DNA: TGTGCCAGCTGCCAAGGTCCACTAGCGGGAGGGCCAAATGAGCAGTTCTTC.

The chain links TRBV28 to TRBJ2-7; D unclear. The CDR3 is made up of 14 amino acids. Germline CDR1 MDHEN, CDR2 SYDVKM. The germline V and J ends were trimmed by 1 base and 7 bases, with 14 bases remaining between them. The CDR3 protein is CASSLFGMSQEQYV. The CDR3 nucleotides read TGTGCCAGCAGTTTATTCGGTATGTCTCAAGAGCAGTACGTC.

The V gene is TRBV28, the J gene TRBJ1-6, with no clear D. The CDR3 has 13 amino acids. Trimming took 9 bases from V and 9 from J, leaving 15 bases between them. In germline, CDR1 is MDHEN, CDR2 SYDVKM. The CDR3 DNA is TGTGCCAGTCATCTCGATTTAGGTTCACCCCTCCACTTT. Translating gives CASHLDLGSPLHF.

This clonotype has at least ten counts. The rearrangement links TRBV3-1 to TRBJ2-1; 9 bases map to TRBD1. This CDR3 has 15 residues. Trimming at V came to 3 bases and at J to 6 bases, leaving 6 bases not matched to a gene. Germline values: CDR1 LGHDT, CDR2 YNNKEL (reference sequence). As DNA, the CDR3 is TGTGCCAGCAGCCACTGGGACAGGGCTGGCAATGAGCAGTTCTTC. Amino acid sequence: CASSHWDRAGNEQFF.

This clonotype was seen more than once but under ten times. The rearrangement uses TRBV11-1 and TRBJ2-1; D is tentatively TRBD1 or TRBD2 (5 bases each). The V end was cut by 1 base, the J end by 6 bases, with 25 bases between. CDR3 length equals 19 residues. Germline V gene sequence: CDR1 SGHAT, CDR2 FQDESV (reference sequence). This CDR3 reads CASSLGSRGLEKKVNEQFF. For the CDR3, the DNA is TGTGCCAGCAGCTTAGGGTCGAGGGGCCTCGAAAAAAAAGTCAATGAGCAGTTCTTC.

This clonotype occurred many times. This sequence joins TRBV5-1 and TRBJ2-2, with D possibly being TRBD2 (5 bases). CDR1 and CDR2 from the germline V gene are SGHRS and YFSETQ. Trimming shortened V by 4 bases and J by 13 bases, and 14 bases separated the two germline ends. This CDR3 is 12 amino acids long. Written as DNA, the CDR3 is TGCGCCAGCAGCGGAGACGCAGGAGGGCTGTTTTTT. Amino acid sequence: CASSGDAGGLFF.

This clonotype was observed a few times. The chain has TRBV7-6 and TRBJ2-1; D gene uncertain. V was pared by 1 base and J by 1 base, with 5 bases between. CDR1 and CDR2 (germline): SGHVS, FNYEAQ. The CDR3 totals 14 residues. The CDR3 coding sequence is TGTGCCAGCAGCTTAGACTTTTCCTACAATGAGCAGTTCTTC. This sequence encodes CASSLDFSYNEQFF.

This chain links TRBV2 with TRBJ2-5; 9 nucleotides agree with TRBD2. The length of the CDR3 is 14 residues. Germline-derived CDR1 and CDR2 are SNHLY and FYNNEI. The V segment lost 5 bases and the J segment 1 base; nucleotides outside the gene matches: 2. CDR3 sequence: CASSQTSGQETQYF. CDR3 nucleotides: TGTGCCAGCAGTCAGACTAGCGGCCAAGAGACCCAGTACTTC.

This clonotype was observed a few times. The V call is TRBV6-5, the J call TRBJ2-1; 10 nucleotides line up with TRBD2. The CDR3 runs 17 residues. Germline V CDR1 and CDR2: MNHEY, SVGAGI. V shed 2 bases, J shed 8 bases, and the junction held 12 bases outside the gene matches. CDR3 nucleotides: TGTGCCAGCAGTTACGACCCTAGCGGGAGCAGGAACGATGAGCAGTTCTTC. Protein product: CASSYDPSGSRNDEQFF.

J is TRBJ2-2 and V is TRBV7-2, with D possibly being TRBD1 or TRBD2 (5 bases each). The CDR3 sequence is 15 residues long. Germline V CDR1 and CDR2: SGHTA, FQGNSA. Trimming removed 1 base at V and 6 bases at J, with 12 bases between. The CDR3 protein is CASSLGDRSSGELFF. The DNA for the CDR3 is TGTGCCAGCAGCTTAGGGGACCGGTCCTCCGGGGAGCTGTTTTTT.

This clonotype was picked up many times. This chain links TRBV7-2 with TRBJ1-1, with D possibly being TRBD1 (5 bases). The CDR3 sequence is 13 residues long. V lost 0 bases to trimming and J lost 6 bases, with 8 bases between them. Germline lookup yields CDR1 SGHTA and CDR2 FQGNSA. The CDR3 spells CASSLARVAEAFF. CDR3 DNA sequence: TGTGCCAGCAGCTTAGCCAGGGTCGCTGAAGCTTTCTTT.

In its sample, this clonotype was seen many times. This chain joins TRBV7-6 and TRBJ2-2; the D is unclear. This CDR3 is 14 amino acids long. The V end was cut by 6 bases, the J end by 0 bases, with 8 bases between. The V gene's germline CDR1 is SGHVS and CDR2 FNYEAQ. This chain's CDR3 is CASRRIPNTGELFF. The CDR3, as DNA: TGTGCCAGCAGGAGAATCCCGAACACCGGGGAGCTGTTTTTT.

The rearrangement links TRBV5-1 to TRBJ1-3; D not resolved. Trimming cost V 7 bases and J 3 bases, with 11 bases left between them. The CDR3 sequence is 13 residues long. Germline CDR1 SGHRS, CDR2 YFSETQ. CDR3 sequence (DNA): TGCGCCAGCTCTAGCGCGGATGGAAACACCATATATTTT. The encoded protein is CASSSADGNTIYF.

Note on this clonotype: Given a much more abundant clone one base away, this may be a read error. The chain uses TRBV5-6 and TRBJ2-2, with TRBD1 as a possible D gene (5 bases). This CDR3 is built from 14 residues. Germline assignment: CDR1 SGHDT and CDR2 YYEEEE. V lost 1 base, J lost 4 bases, and 8 bases lay in between. CDR3 sequence: CASSLIGATGELFF. The CDR3 coding sequence is TGTGCCAGCAGCTTGATAGGGGCCACCGGGGAGCTGTTTTTT.